Listed below are T cell receptor beta chains from one sample, sequenced in a study of blood T cell repertoires in COVID-19. Clones were read by immunoSEQ multiplex PCR, and TCRdb kept only the in-frame ones, dropping some. The repertoire holds about 280,000 clones, 70% to 90% seen once, with around 13% in the top ten. Source material: peripheral blood. These receptors originate from a woman in her 70s with COVID-19, enrolled during active disease. CDR3s include the opening cysteine and the closing phenylalanine or tryptophan. A D gene is named only where the DNA matches it firmly. Where a row states a size, it is once, few, many or the class of an expanded clone; other rows omit it.

abundance	d_gene	v_gene	j_gene	CDR3nt	CDR3aa
.	.	TRBV5-6	TRBJ2-5	TGTGCCAGCAGCAACACCCTTTTCGAGACCCAGTACTTC	CASSNTLFETQYF
few	TRBD2	TRBV6-2/TRBV6-3	TRBJ2-2	TGTGCCAGCAGTTACTCGAGGCGGGGGGGCCTCGACGGGGAGCTGTTTTTT	CASSYSRRGGLDGELFF
.	.	TRBV5-1	TRBJ1-4	TGCGCCAGCAGCTTGGACACTAGTAATGAAAAACTGTTTTTT	CASSLDTSNEKLFF
.	TRBD1	TRBV11-2	TRBJ2-7	TGTGCCAGCAGCTACGGACAGGGCCCCTACGAGCAGTACTTC	CASSYGQGPYEQYF
.	TRBD2	TRBV9	TRBJ2-3	TGTGCCAGCAGCGTAGGTGGACTAGCGGGGGTAGCAGATACGCAGTATTTT	CASSVGGLAGVADTQYF
.	TRBD1	TRBV5-6	TRBJ1-1	TGTGCCAGCAGCTTGTTAGCAGGGGGCATCACTGAAGCTTTCTTT	CASSLLAGGITEAFF
.	.	TRBV7-8	TRBJ2-2	TGTGCCAGCAGCTTAGAGGGGAACCTTGGGACCGGGGAGCTGTTTTTT	CASSLEGNLGTGELFF
once	TRBD1	TRBV5-1	TRBJ2-5	TGCGCCAGCAGGAGCACAGGGGGAGAGACCCAGTACTTC	CASRSTGGETQYF
.	.	TRBV9	TRBJ2-2	TGTGCCAGCAGCTCCCGTGGAGCCCCGAACACCGGGGAGCTGTTTTTT	CASSSRGAPNTGELFF
.	.	TRBV10-3	TRBJ1-1	TGTGCCATCCAAGGGGACACCTACGAAGCTTTCTTT	CAIQGDTYEAFF
.	TRBD2	TRBV3-1/TRBV3-2	TRBJ2-7	TGTGCCAGCAGCCAAGATCTATGGCTAGCGGGGGCCACCTACGAGCAGTACTTC	CASSQDLWLAGATYEQYF
.	.	TRBV5-1	TRBJ2-1	TGCGCCAGCAGCCCCCGGGGTCACGGTGAGCAGTTCTTC	CASSPRGHGEQFF
.	.	TRBV28	TRBJ1-1	TGTGCCAGCACCCAGTACACTGAAGCTTTCTTT	CASTQYTEAFF
.	TRBD2	TRBV11-2	TRBJ2-5	TGTGCCAGCAGCACGGGACTAGCGGTTCAAGAGACCCAGTACTTC	CASSTGLAVQETQYF
.	TRBD2	TRBV29-1	TRBJ2-5	TGCAGCGTATGGGAGGGCGCAGAGACCCAGTACTTC	CSVWEGAETQYF
.	TRBD1	TRBV29-1	TRBJ2-3	TGCAGCGTTCTGAGACAGGGTATCTCAGATACGCAGTATTTT	CSVLRQGISDTQYF
.	.	TRBV12-3/TRBV12-4	TRBJ2-7	TGTGCCAGCAATAGGGGTGTCTCCTACGAGCAGTACTTC	CASNRGVSYEQYF
.	TRBD1	TRBV10-1	TRBJ2-2	TGCGCCAGCAGCCCTGGACAGGGAAATCTCCCCCCCGGGGAGCTGTTTTTT	CASSPGQGNLPPGELFF
.	.	TRBV13	TRBJ2-7	TGTGCCAGCAGCTTAGGGCGGGACGCCACCTACGAGCAGTACTTC	CASSLGRDATYEQYF
once	.	TRBV28	TRBJ2-1	TGTGCCAGCAGCTATGAGTCCTACAATGAGCAGTTCTTC	CASSYESYNEQFF
.	.	TRBV2	TRBJ2-3	TGTGCCAGCAGTGGGGGCTCTCAGGATACGCAGTATTTT	CASSGGSQDTQYF
.	.	TRBV21-1	TRBJ1-2	TGTGCCAGCAGTCAGGATCTTCCATTAAACTATGGCTACACCTTC	CASSQDLPLNYGYTF
.	TRBD1	TRBV7-6	TRBJ2-2	TGTGCCAGCAGCCCCGGGACAGGGGTCGCCGGGGAGCTGTTTTTT	CASSPGTGVAGELFF
.	.	TRBV7-2	TRBJ1-2	TGTGCCAGCAGCTATGCAGGAAGGGGATATGGCTACACCTTC	CASSYAGRGYGYTF
once	TRBD2	TRBV10-3	TRBJ2-1	TGTGCCTCCCGCCCCGGGACTAGCTACAATGAGCAGTTCTTC	CASRPGTSYNEQFF
.	.	TRBV29-1	TRBJ2-7	TGCAGCGTTGTAGGGGGGGCCTACGAGCAGTACTTC	CSVVGGAYEQYF
.	.	TRBV6-1	TRBJ1-6	TGTGCCAGCAGTGAAGGGTCCGGAGGGTACAATTCACCCCTCCACTTT	CASSEGSGGYNSPLHF
.	TRBD1	TRBV19	TRBJ1-2	TGTGCCAGTAGTATCTCGACAGGGGGCACCTATGGCTACACCTTC	CASSISTGGTYGYTF
.	TRBD2	TRBV4-3	TRBJ2-1	TGCGCCAGCAGCCAAGGACTAGCGCCGTACAATGAGCAGTTCTTC	CASSQGLAPYNEQFF
.	.	TRBV20-1	TRBJ1-6	TGCAGTGCTAGTGAGGCCAAGGGGCCTAGGTCACCCCTCCACTTT	CSASEAKGPRSPLHF
once	.	TRBV2	TRBJ1-4	TGTGCCAGCAGCGGGACAAGGGAAAAACTGTTTTTT	CASSGTREKLFF
.	TRBD1	TRBV5-5	TRBJ2-2	TGTGCCAGCAGCTTAGGGGGCGCCGCCGCCGGGGAGCTGTTTTTT	CASSLGGAAAGELFF
.	TRBD1	TRBV10-1	TRBJ2-7	TGCGCCAGCAGGAGGGACAGGGACGCCTACGAGCAGTACTTC	CASRRDRDAYEQYF
few	.	TRBV10-3	TRBJ1-4	TGTGCCATCAGTGAGAGGGGTTTCCAAATGAAAACTAATGAAAAACTGTTTTTT	CAISERGFQMKTNEKLFF
.	TRBD1	TRBV5-1	TRBJ1-4	TGCGCCAGCAGCCGGAACACAGGGGCCCCAACTAATGAAAAACTGTTTTTT	CASSRNTGAPTNEKLFF
.	.	TRBV12-3/TRBV12-4	TRBJ1-2	TGTGCCAGCAGCCTGACGGGGTACGGCTACACCTTC	CASSLTGYGYTF
.	TRBD1	TRBV19	TRBJ1-1	TGTGCCAGTAGTACCCGGACAGGGCTTTTCAACACTGAAGCTTTCTTT	CASSTRTGLFNTEAFF
few	.	TRBV7-3	TRBJ2-2	TGTGCCAGCAGCTTAGATCCCCTCGGAGTGGGCGGGGAGCTGTTTTTT	CASSLDPLGVGGELFF
.	.	TRBV9	TRBJ1-1	TGTGCCAGCAGCGTAGGTCCAATTCAGAACACTGAAGCTTTCTTT	CASSVGPIQNTEAFF
few	TRBD1	TRBV7-9	TRBJ1-5	TGTGCCAGCAGCATAACAGGGGAGGTACAGCCCCAGCATTTT	CASSITGEVQPQHF
.	.	TRBV6-5	TRBJ2-2	TGTGCCAGCAGTTACCCGGGAGGGGAGCTGTTTTTT	CASSYPGGELFF
once	.	TRBV9	TRBJ2-7	TGTGCCAGCAGCTCCGGTTACGAGCAGTACTTC	CASSSGYEQYF
.	TRBD2	TRBV11-3	TRBJ2-3	TGTGCCAGCAGCTTAGGAACTAGCGGGGCAGGCACAGATACGCAGTATTTT	CASSLGTSGAGTDTQYF
once	.	TRBV7-3	TRBJ2-7	TGTGCCAGCAGTGTGGGTTCCGGGGGCTACGAGCAGTACTTC	CASSVGSGGYEQYF
.	TRBD1	TRBV19	TRBJ2-2	TGTGCCAGTAGGGACAGGGCGAACACCGGGGAGCTGTTTTTT	CASRDRANTGELFF
.	TRBD2	TRBV11-2	TRBJ2-2	TGTGCCAGCAGCTTGGGACTAGCGGGGACACTGAACACCGGGGAGCTGTTTTTT	CASSLGLAGTLNTGELFF
.	TRBD2	TRBV7-7	TRBJ2-5	TGTGCCAGCAGCTTATCGGTGACTAGCGGGGGCCTCCAAGAGACCCAGTACTTC	CASSLSVTSGGLQETQYF
.	TRBD2	TRBV7-9	TRBJ2-7	TGTGCCAGCAGCGAAACTAGCGGGGGCCCCTACGAGCAGTACTTC	CASSETSGGPYEQYF
.	.	TRBV30	TRBJ2-7	TGTGCCTGGAGGGGCACAGGGACCCACTACGAGCAGTACTTC	CAWRGTGTHYEQYF
.	TRBD1	TRBV7-9	TRBJ1-5	TGTGCCAGCAGCTTATCTACAGGGGTCAATCAGCCCCAGCATTTT	CASSLSTGVNQPQHF
.	.	TRBV5-1	TRBJ1-2	TGCGCCAGCACCGGAGGGATCCATGGCTACACCTTC	CASTGGIHGYTF
few	.	TRBV18	TRBJ2-5	TGTGCCAGCTCACCACGGAGGGGAGCAGAGACCCAGTACTTC	CASSPRRGAETQYF
once	TRBD1	TRBV2	TRBJ1-4	TGTGCCAGCAGTGAAAAGGGGGCGAGGGAAAAACTGTTTTTT	CASSEKGAREKLFF